The rows below give T cell receptor beta chains drawn from one sample of a study of blood T cells in healthy people across ages. TCRdb fed the 5' RACE reads into MiXCR, producing one record per CDR3 protein. The top ten hold around 37% of the sample, which has hundreds of thousands of distinct CDR3 sequences, 45% to 65% seen once. The sample was blood. The receptors shown here come from a man aged 55 to 70 in good health. The CDR3 runs from the conserved cysteine through the conserved F or W. D genes are given only for firm matches. Some rows have no size entry. The others give once, few or many, or a class for an expanded clone.

v_call: TRBV5-6
j_call: TRBJ2-1
d_call: -
cdr3_length: 15
clone_size: -
cdr3_aa: CASSRPGVSYNEQFF
cdr3_nt: TGTGCCAGCAGCCGGCCGGGGGTTTCCTACAATGAGCAGTTCTTC

v_call: TRBV5-1
j_call: TRBJ1-1
d_call: -
cdr3_length: 15
clone_size: -
cdr3_aa: CASSETAGMNTEAFF
cdr3_nt: TGCGCCAGCAGCGAGACAGCTGGGATGAACACTGAAGCTTTCTTT

v_call: TRBV12-3/TRBV12-4
j_call: TRBJ2-1
d_call: TRBD2
cdr3_length: 14
clone_size: -
cdr3_aa: CASNRLAGGPEQFF
cdr3_nt: TGTGCCAGCAACCGGCTAGCGGGGGGGCCTGAGCAGTTCTTC

v_call: TRBV27
j_call: TRBJ2-3
d_call: TRBD2
cdr3_length: 16
clone_size: once
cdr3_aa: CASSPTSGMATDTQYF
cdr3_nt: TGTGCCAGCAGCCCGACTAGCGGGATGGCTACAGATACGCAGTATTTT

v_call: TRBV28
j_call: TRBJ2-7
d_call: -
cdr3_length: 14
clone_size: -
cdr3_aa: CASSAARSSYEQYF
cdr3_nt: TGTGCCAGCAGTGCCGCTCGTAGCTCCTACGAGCAGTACTTC

v_call: TRBV18
j_call: TRBJ2-1
d_call: TRBD1
cdr3_length: 15
clone_size: -
cdr3_aa: CASSPPGQGLNEQFF
cdr3_nt: TGTGCCAGCTCACCACCGGGACAGGGATTGAATGAGCAGTTCTTC

v_call: TRBV5-1
j_call: TRBJ2-3
d_call: -
cdr3_length: 14
clone_size: -
cdr3_aa: CASSYLPSTDTQYF
cdr3_nt: TGCGCCAGCAGCTATCTTCCAAGCACAGATACGCAGTATTTT

v_call: TRBV25-1
j_call: TRBJ1-2
d_call: -
cdr3_length: 15
clone_size: few
cdr3_aa: CASSEWGRANYGYTF
cdr3_nt: TGTGCCAGCAGTGAATGGGGCAGGGCAAACTATGGCTACACCTTC

v_call: TRBV4-1
j_call: TRBJ1-6
d_call: -
cdr3_length: 14
clone_size: -
cdr3_aa: CASSQETEFSPLHF
cdr3_nt: TGCGCCAGCAGCCAAGAGACGGAATTCTCACCCCTCCACTTT

v_call: TRBV6-5
j_call: TRBJ2-7
d_call: -
cdr3_length: 13
clone_size: -
cdr3_aa: CASSYRTAYEQYF
cdr3_nt: TGTGCCAGCAGTTACCGGACAGCCTACGAGCAGTACTTC

v_call: TRBV4-2
j_call: TRBJ2-3
d_call: -
cdr3_length: 16
clone_size: -
cdr3_aa: CASSQTVPGRTDTQYF
cdr3_nt: TGTGCCAGCAGCCAAACGGTCCCGGGACGGACAGATACGCAGTATTTT

v_call: TRBV12-3/TRBV12-4
j_call: TRBJ2-4
d_call: -
cdr3_length: 14
clone_size: few
cdr3_aa: CASSPGGAKNIQYF
cdr3_nt: TGTGCCAGCAGTCCGGGTGGCGCCAAAAACATTCAGTACTTC

v_call: TRBV3-1
j_call: TRBJ2-5
d_call: TRBD2
cdr3_length: 14
clone_size: few
cdr3_aa: CASSHLPGRETQYF
cdr3_nt: TGTGCCAGCAGCCACCTTCCCGGGAGGGAGACCCAGTACTTC

v_call: TRBV7-2
j_call: TRBJ1-2
d_call: -
cdr3_length: 14
clone_size: few
cdr3_aa: CASSNIRDYYGYTF
cdr3_nt: TGTGCCAGCAGCAACATCAGGGATTACTATGGCTACACCTTC

v_call: TRBV10-3
j_call: TRBJ2-3
d_call: TRBD2
cdr3_length: 15
clone_size: many
cdr3_aa: CAIEASSGATDTQYF
cdr3_nt: TGTGCCATCGAGGCGTCTAGCGGGGCCACAGATACGCAGTATTTT

v_call: TRBV25-1
j_call: TRBJ2-1
d_call: -
cdr3_length: 14
clone_size: few
cdr3_aa: CASSESGWQNEQFF
cdr3_nt: TGTGCCAGCAGTGAGTCCGGGTGGCAAAATGAGCAGTTCTTC

v_call: TRBV29-1
j_call: TRBJ1-1
d_call: -
cdr3_length: 14
clone_size: -
cdr3_aa: CSVVRDSRNTEAFF
cdr3_nt: TGCAGCGTTGTACGGGACTCCCGGAACACTGAAGCTTTCTTT

v_call: TRBV7-2
j_call: TRBJ2-7
d_call: -
cdr3_length: 15
clone_size: -
cdr3_aa: CASSPSTGLSYEQYF
cdr3_nt: TGTGCCAGCAGCCCCTCGACAGGCCTCTCCTACGAGCAGTACTTC

v_call: TRBV20-1
j_call: TRBJ2-3
d_call: -
cdr3_length: 14
clone_size: -
cdr3_aa: CSARETGSTDTQYF
cdr3_nt: TGCAGTGCTAGAGAAACAGGGAGCACAGATACGCAGTATTTT

v_call: TRBV4-1
j_call: TRBJ2-5
d_call: -
cdr3_length: 13
clone_size: once
cdr3_aa: CASSRVTRETQYF
cdr3_nt: TGCGCCAGCAGCCGAGTTACCAGGGAGACCCAGTACTTC

v_call: TRBV5-5
j_call: TRBJ2-5
d_call: -
cdr3_length: 14
clone_size: few
cdr3_aa: CASSKGGPQETQYF
cdr3_nt: TGTGCCAGCAGTAAGGGAGGCCCCCAAGAGACCCAGTACTTC

v_call: TRBV6-2/TRBV6-3
j_call: TRBJ2-7
d_call: TRBD1
cdr3_length: 14
clone_size: -
cdr3_aa: CASNRPGQSYEQYF
cdr3_nt: TGTGCCAGCAACCGGCCGGGACAGTCCTACGAGCAGTACTTC

v_call: TRBV24-1
j_call: TRBJ2-3
d_call: TRBD1
cdr3_length: 14
clone_size: -
cdr3_aa: CATSGQGATDTQYF
cdr3_nt: TGTGCCACCAGTGGACAGGGGGCAACAGATACGCAGTATTTT

v_call: TRBV2
j_call: TRBJ1-4
d_call: -
cdr3_length: 14
clone_size: -
cdr3_aa: CASSDGRTNEKLFF
cdr3_nt: TGTGCCAGCAGTGATGGCCGCACAAATGAAAAACTGTTTTTT

v_call: TRBV6-2/TRBV6-3
j_call: TRBJ2-7
d_call: -
cdr3_length: 15
clone_size: few
cdr3_aa: CASSPQGAADYEQYF
cdr3_nt: TGTGCCAGCAGCCCCCAGGGAGCAGCGGACTACGAGCAGTACTTC

v_call: TRBV11-2
j_call: TRBJ2-7
d_call: -
cdr3_length: 15
clone_size: -
cdr3_aa: CASSSGPILQEAQYF
cdr3_nt: TGTGCCAGCAGCTCCGGGCCAATACTCCAAGAGGCCCAGTACTTC

v_call: TRBV9
j_call: TRBJ2-4
d_call: TRBD1
cdr3_length: 16
clone_size: -
cdr3_aa: CAGSGGPGQVQDIQYF
cdr3_nt: TGTGCCGGCAGCGGCGGACCGGGACAGGTACAGGACATTCAGTACTTC

v_call: TRBV10-3
j_call: TRBJ2-5
d_call: -
cdr3_length: 15
clone_size: -
cdr3_aa: CAISDNSALYNEQYF
cdr3_nt: TGTGCCATCAGTGATAATAGTGCTCTATACAATGAGCAGTACTTC

v_call: TRBV10-3
j_call: TRBJ1-1
d_call: TRBD1
cdr3_length: 15
clone_size: few
cdr3_aa: CAISESGQGYTEAFF
cdr3_nt: TGTGCCATCAGTGAGTCGGGACAGGGTTATACTGAAGCTTTCTTT

v_call: TRBV3-1
j_call: TRBJ2-6
d_call: -
cdr3_length: 18
clone_size: -
cdr3_aa: CASSHLQGGISGANVLTF
cdr3_nt: TGTGCCAGCAGCCACCTACAGGGTGGAATCTCTGGGGCCAACGTCCTGACTTTC

v_call: TRBV27
j_call: TRBJ1-4
d_call: -
cdr3_length: 13
clone_size: once
cdr3_aa: CASSRLGDEKLFF
cdr3_nt: TGTGCCAGCAGCCGGCTGGGGGATGAAAAACTGTTTTTT

v_call: TRBV6-5
j_call: TRBJ2-3
d_call: -
cdr3_length: 14
clone_size: once
cdr3_aa: CASSYRPSGDTQYF
cdr3_nt: TGTGCCAGCAGTTACCGCCCTTCAGGAGATACGCAGTATTTT

v_call: TRBV28
j_call: TRBJ2-3
d_call: TRBD2
cdr3_length: 16
clone_size: few
cdr3_aa: CASSLRAGGNTDTQYF
cdr3_nt: TGTGCCAGCAGTTTAAGGGCGGGGGGAAACACAGATACGCAGTATTTT

v_call: TRBV9
j_call: TRBJ2-5
d_call: -
cdr3_length: 14
clone_size: few
cdr3_aa: CASTPGISEWTQYF
cdr3_nt: TGTGCCAGCACCCCGGGTATTTCCGAATGGACCCAGTACTTC

v_call: TRBV28
j_call: TRBJ2-5
d_call: TRBD2
cdr3_length: 17
clone_size: -
cdr3_aa: CASSPRLSSGGAETQYF
cdr3_nt: TGTGCCAGCAGTCCGCGCCTCTCTAGCGGGGGGGCGGAGACCCAGTACTTC

v_call: TRBV3-1
j_call: TRBJ2-3
d_call: -
cdr3_length: 13
clone_size: -
cdr3_aa: CASSHRGADTQYF
cdr3_nt: TGTGCCAGCAGCCATCGCGGGGCAGATACGCAGTATTTT

v_call: TRBV29-1
j_call: TRBJ2-5
d_call: -
cdr3_length: 10
clone_size: -
cdr3_aa: CSVRVETQYF
cdr3_nt: TGCAGCGTTCGCGTGGAGACCCAGTACTTC

v_call: TRBV7-8
j_call: TRBJ2-5
d_call: -
cdr3_length: 16
clone_size: few
cdr3_aa: CASSLGDMGFGETQYF
cdr3_nt: TGTGCCAGCAGCTTAGGGGACATGGGGTTTGGCGAGACCCAGTACTTC

v_call: TRBV4-2
j_call: TRBJ2-5
d_call: -
cdr3_length: 16
clone_size: few
cdr3_aa: CASSQVAGGALETQYF
cdr3_nt: TGTGCCAGCAGCCAAGTCGCAGGGGGGGCCCTTGAGACCCAGTACTTC